This section outlines one T cell receptor beta chain sequence together with its context. Its target antigen remains unknown. No base quality information exists; no much larger clone differs at one position. The TCR beta CDR3 regions were amplified from RNA transcripts. A first-round RT-PCR of the TCR CDR3 used the HTBI primer set with the Qiagen OneStep RT-PCR kit. The libraries were constructed in a second round of multiplex PCR and then size-selected and purified. Sequencing of the libraries was done on an Illumina HiSeq2000 using paired-end 100 bp reads. In the authors' own workflow: SOAPnuke was used to process the raw data, removing reads that contained adapters or uncalled bases, had a mean Phred below 15, or lacked an exact match to the constant primer or identifier. COPE v1.2.5 was used to merge the high-quality paired reads, and each unique nucleotide sequence was defined as a clonotype. MiTCR v1.1 was used to align the clonotypes against IMGT TRBV, TRBD and TRBJ reference segments. Only V-J combinations with frequency above 0.0001, covering 99% to 99.2% of repertoires, were analysed. A TCS score was defined as the ratio between F50 (clonal expansion) and ExV (chaos), using BLOSUM62-based TCRdist between CDR3 peptides within each V-J. Welch's t-statistics and random forest reduced fewer than 550 V-J features to 10 to 15, which were used in a naive Bayes classifier (R e1071). The public reads were run again by TCRdb, first through fastp at Q25 and then through MiXCR, and only productive beta chains were kept. Rows with a matching CDR3 protein are joined into one entry that keeps the most common DNA and genes. The V and J calls shown here were made by TCRdb, not taken from the authors' results. This sample lists 400,000 to 500,000 distinct CDR3 sequences; around 15% were detected once. The ten most abundant clones make up 15% to 20% of the sample.

The data were taken from a study of T cells in Graves' hyperthyroidism and ophthalmopathy (dated by TCRdb to between 2019 and 2020). Context from the whole study: Peripheral blood was sampled at the time of initial diagnosis, prior to any treatment. To identify distinguishing TCR V-J signatures, a discovery cohort of around 100 patients was used, comprising 40 to 45 with Graves' ophthalmopathy and around 60 with stable Graves' hyperthyroidism. An independent validation cohort of fewer than 20 hyperthyroidism patients and about 16 patients who later progressed to ophthalmopathy tested prospective prediction of ophthalmopathy. The 75 to 100 discovery patients were divided at random into training and test sets in a 7:3 ratio. The study also compared thyroid tissue and blood T-cell repertoires from roughly six Graves' hyperthyroidism patients. Following sampling, methimazole starting at 30 mg daily was given to hyperthyroidism patients, and high-dose intravenous methylprednisolone was given to ophthalmopathy patients. TCR Vbeta CDR3 sequencing of around 130 peripheral blood samples (roughly 41 ophthalmopathy, 75 to 85 hyperthyroidism and approximately 17 progressor patients) is reported in the paper. Paper-wide results and their limitations: A 13 V-J signature model separated ophthalmopathy from stable hyperthyroidism, with approximately 86% sensitivity and 81% to 83% specificity in cross-validation and 80%/75% in testing. Most expanded thyroid clonotypes (frequency above 0.001) were also detected in blood, a finding suggesting that blood repertoires may reflect thyroid immune responses. During validation, the model predicted progression to ophthalmopathy a median of approximately 7 months ahead of onset, with just under 71% sensitivity and roughly 75% specificity. Sample size was not statistically predetermined, and investigators were not blinded to group allocation.

A patient counted as having stable Graves' hyperthyroidism if no progression to ophthalmopathy occurred over 18 months of follow-up. Hyperthyroidism patients were newly diagnosed, had a disease duration of under 2 months, and were aged 18 to 65 years. Any patient with an uncontrolled infection, another autoimmune disease, pregnancy or lactation was excluded. Diagnoses were established on the basis of clinical symptoms, serum thyroxine and TRAb, thyroid ultrasound, and orbital computed tomography. PBMCs were isolated from about 9 ml of fresh peripheral blood by Ficoll-Paque density gradient centrifugation. Total RNA was extracted with Trizol reagent, and quality was checked on an Agilent 2100 Bioanalyzer. The sequence was collected from a woman between 18 and 29 years old with Graves' hyperthyroidism. Sequencing was performed on blood.

The CDR3 protein sequence reads: CASSPEGWMNTGELFF. The nucleotides are TGTGCCAGCAGCCCCGAAGGGTGGATGAACACCGGGGAGCTGTTTTTT. Here the chain combines TRBV13 and TRBJ2-2; the D gene cannot be resolved reliably. At the junction V is shortened by 5 bases and J by 1 base, with 14 bases in between. The germline V gene encodes CDR1 PRHDT and CDR2 FYEKMQ (reference sequence). The CDR3 numbers 16 residues from cysteine through phenylalanine. The sequence is cut down to CDR3 DNA, 48 bases in frame from base 1.